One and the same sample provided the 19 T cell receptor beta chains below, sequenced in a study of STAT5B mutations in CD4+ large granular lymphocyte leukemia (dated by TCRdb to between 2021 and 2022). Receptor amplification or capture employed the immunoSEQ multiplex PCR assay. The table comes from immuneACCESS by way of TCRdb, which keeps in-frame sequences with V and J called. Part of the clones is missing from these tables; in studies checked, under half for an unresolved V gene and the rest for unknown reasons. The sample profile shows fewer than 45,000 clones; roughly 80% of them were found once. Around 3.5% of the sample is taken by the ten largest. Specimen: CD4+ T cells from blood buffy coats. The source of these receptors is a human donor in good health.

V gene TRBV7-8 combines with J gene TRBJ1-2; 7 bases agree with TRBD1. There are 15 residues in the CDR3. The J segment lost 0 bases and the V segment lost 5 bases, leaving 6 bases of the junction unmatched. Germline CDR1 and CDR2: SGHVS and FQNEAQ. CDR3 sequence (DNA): TGTGCCAGCAGCCCTCAGGACAGGTCTAACTATGGCTACACCTTC. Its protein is CASSPQDRSNYGYTF. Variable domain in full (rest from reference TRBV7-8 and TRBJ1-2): GAGVSQSPRYKVAKRGQDVALRCDPISGHVSLFWYQQALGQGPEFLTYFQNEAQLDKSGLPSDRFFAERPEGSVSTLKIQRTQQEDSAVYLCASSPQDRSNYGYTFGSGTRLTVV.

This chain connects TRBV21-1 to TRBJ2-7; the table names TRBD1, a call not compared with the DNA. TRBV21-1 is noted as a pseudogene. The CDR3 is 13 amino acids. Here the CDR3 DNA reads TGTGCCAGCAGAGCGGGACAGGTCTACGAGCAGTACTTC. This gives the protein CASRAGQVYEQYF.

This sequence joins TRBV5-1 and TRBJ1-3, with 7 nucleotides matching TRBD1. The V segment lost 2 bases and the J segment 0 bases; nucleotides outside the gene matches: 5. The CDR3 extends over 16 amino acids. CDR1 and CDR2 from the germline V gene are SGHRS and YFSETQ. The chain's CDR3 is CASSLGQDPSGNTIYF. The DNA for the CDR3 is TGCGCCAGCAGCTTAGGACAGGACCCCTCTGGAAACACCATATATTTT.

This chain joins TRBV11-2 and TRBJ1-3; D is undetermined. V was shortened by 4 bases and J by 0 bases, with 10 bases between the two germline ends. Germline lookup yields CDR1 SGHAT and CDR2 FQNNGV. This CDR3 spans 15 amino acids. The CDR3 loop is CASSSLSVSGNTIYF. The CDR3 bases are TGTGCCAGCAGCTCCCTTTCGGTCTCTGGAAACACCATATATTTT.

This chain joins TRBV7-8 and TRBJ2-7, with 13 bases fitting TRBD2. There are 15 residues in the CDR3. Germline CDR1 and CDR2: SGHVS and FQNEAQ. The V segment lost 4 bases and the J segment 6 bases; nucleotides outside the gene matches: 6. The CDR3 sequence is CASSSATSGGTEQYF. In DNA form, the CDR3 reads TGTGCCAGCAGCTCCGCGACTAGCGGGGGGACCGAGCAGTACTTC. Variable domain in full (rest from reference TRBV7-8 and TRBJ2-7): GAGVSQSPRYKVAKRGQDVALRCDPISGHVSLFWYQQALGQGPEFLTYFQNEAQLDKSGLPSDRFFAERPEGSVSTLKIQRTQQEDSAVYLCASSSATSGGTEQYFGPGTRLTVT.

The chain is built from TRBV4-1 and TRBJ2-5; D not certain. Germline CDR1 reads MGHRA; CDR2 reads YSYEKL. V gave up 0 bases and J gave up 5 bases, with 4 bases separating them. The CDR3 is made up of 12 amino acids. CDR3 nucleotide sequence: TGCGCCAGCAGCCAAGATTTTGAGACCCAGTACTTC. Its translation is CASSQDFETQYF.

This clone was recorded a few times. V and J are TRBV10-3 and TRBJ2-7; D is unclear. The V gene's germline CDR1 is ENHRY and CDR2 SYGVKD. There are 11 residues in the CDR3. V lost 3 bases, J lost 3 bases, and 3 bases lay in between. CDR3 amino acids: CAISDDYEQYF. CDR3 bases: TGTGCCATCAGTGATGACTACGAGCAGTACTTC.

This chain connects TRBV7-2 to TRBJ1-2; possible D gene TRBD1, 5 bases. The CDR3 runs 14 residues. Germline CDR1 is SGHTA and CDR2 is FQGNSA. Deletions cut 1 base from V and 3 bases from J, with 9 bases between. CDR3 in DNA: TGTGCCAGCAGCTTAGTTGGGGCAGACTATGGCTACACCTTC. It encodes CASSLVGADYGYTF.

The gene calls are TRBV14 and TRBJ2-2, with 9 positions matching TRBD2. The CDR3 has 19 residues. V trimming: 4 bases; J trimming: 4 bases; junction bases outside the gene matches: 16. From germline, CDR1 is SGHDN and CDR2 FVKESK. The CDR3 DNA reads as TGTGCCAGCAGCCCCTTGCTAGAGGGTAGCGGGAGAAGCACCGGGGAGCTGTTTTTT. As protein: CASSPLLEGSGRSTGELFF.

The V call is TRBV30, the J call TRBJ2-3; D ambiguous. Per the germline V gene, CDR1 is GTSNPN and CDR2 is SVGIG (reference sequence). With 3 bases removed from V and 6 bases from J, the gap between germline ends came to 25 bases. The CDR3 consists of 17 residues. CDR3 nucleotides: TGTGCCTGGAGGGCTGATTCGGCGGCCCCCCCCTGGGATACGCAGTATTTT. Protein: CAWRADSAAPPWDTQYF.

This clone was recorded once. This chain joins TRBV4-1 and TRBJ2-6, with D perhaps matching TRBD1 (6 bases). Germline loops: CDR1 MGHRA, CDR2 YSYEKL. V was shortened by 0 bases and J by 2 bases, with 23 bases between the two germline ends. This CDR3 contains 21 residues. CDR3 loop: CASSQDFGTFLAGAGANVLTF. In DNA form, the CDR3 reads TGCGCCAGCAGCCAAGACTTCGGAACCTTTCTGGCAGGGGCTGGGGCCAACGTCCTGACTTTC.

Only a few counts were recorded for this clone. The CDR3 region is CASSTREKLFF. The CDR3 DNA reads as TGTGCCAGTAGTACCAGAGAAAAACTGTTTTTT. This chain links TRBV19 with TRBJ1-4, with D uncertain. V was shortened by 4 bases and J by 8 bases, with 5 bases between the two germline ends. The germline gives CDR1 LNHDA, CDR2 SQIVND (reference sequence). The CDR3 totals 11 residues.

The CDR3, as DNA: TGTGCCAGCAGCTCCCCCGGGACAGCCTTCTACGAGCAGTACTTC. It encodes CASSSPGTAFYEQYF. The rearrangement uses TRBV7-9 and TRBJ2-7; 7 nucleotides align to TRBD1. Germline CDR1 and CDR2: SEHNR and FQNEAQ (reference sequence). Trimming at V came to 4 bases and at J to 3 bases, leaving 9 bases not matched to a gene. The CDR3 sequence is 15 residues long.

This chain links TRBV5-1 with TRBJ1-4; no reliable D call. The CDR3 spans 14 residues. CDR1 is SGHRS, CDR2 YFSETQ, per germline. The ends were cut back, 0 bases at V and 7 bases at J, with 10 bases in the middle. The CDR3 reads CASSLAFAGEKLFF. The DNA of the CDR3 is TGCGCCAGCAGCTTGGCCTTCGCGGGTGAAAAACTGTTTTTT. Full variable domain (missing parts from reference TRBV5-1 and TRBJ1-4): KAGVTQTPRYLIKTRGQQVTLSCSPISGHRSVSWYQQTPGQGLQFLFEYFSETQRNKGNFPGRFSGRQFSNSRSEMNVSTLELGDSALYLCASSLAFAGEKLFFGSGTQLSVL.

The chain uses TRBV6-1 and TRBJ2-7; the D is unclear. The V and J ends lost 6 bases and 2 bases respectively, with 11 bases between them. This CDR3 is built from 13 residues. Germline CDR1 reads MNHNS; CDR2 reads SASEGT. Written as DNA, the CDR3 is TGTGCCAGCAGGGCACCAAAAACCTACGAGCAGTACTTC. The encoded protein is CASRAPKTYEQYF.

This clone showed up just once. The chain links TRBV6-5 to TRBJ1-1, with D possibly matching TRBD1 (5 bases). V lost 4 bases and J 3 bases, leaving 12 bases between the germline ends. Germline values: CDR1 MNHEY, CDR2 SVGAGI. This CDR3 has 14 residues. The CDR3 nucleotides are TGTGCCAGCAGTTGGAGCCAGGGCGACACTGAAGCTTTCTTT. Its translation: CASSWSQGDTEAFF.

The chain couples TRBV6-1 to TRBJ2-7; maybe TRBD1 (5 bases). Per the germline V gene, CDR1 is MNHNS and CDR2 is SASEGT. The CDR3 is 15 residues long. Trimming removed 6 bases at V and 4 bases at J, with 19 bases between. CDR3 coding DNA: TGTGCCAGCAGACAGGCCCTGGGGCCTCTTTACGAGCAGTACTTC. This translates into CASRQALGPLYEQYF.

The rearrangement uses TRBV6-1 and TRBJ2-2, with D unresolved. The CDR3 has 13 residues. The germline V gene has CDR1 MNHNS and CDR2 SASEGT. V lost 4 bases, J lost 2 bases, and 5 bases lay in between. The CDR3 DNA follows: TGTGCCAGCAGTGTAGCAAACACCGGGGAGCTGTTTTTT. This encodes CASSVANTGELFF.

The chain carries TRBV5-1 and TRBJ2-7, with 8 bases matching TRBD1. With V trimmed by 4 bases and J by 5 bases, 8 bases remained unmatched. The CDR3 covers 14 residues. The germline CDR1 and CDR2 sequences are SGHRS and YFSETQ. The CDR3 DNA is TGCGCCAGCAGCCCAGAGACAGGGGTGAACGAGCAGTACTTC. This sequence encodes CASSPETGVNEQYF.